The rows below give T cell receptor beta chains drawn from one sample of a study of shared clonotypes between healthy human individuals. Clones were sequenced by immunoSEQ multiplex PCR, and TCRdb holds only the in-frame ones, with some missing. Of about 1 million clones listed, about 77% are singletons. Sequences were obtained from memory CD4+ T cells sorted from blood. These receptors all come from a man younger than 30 in good health. Each CDR3 is given with its conserved first and last residue. The order of the fields is clone size, V gene, D gene, J gene, CDR3 DNA, CDR3 protein. A D gene is named only where the DNA matches it firmly. Rows may omit the clone size; those that give it use once, few, many or a size class.

>NA|TRBV14|NA|TRBJ2-7
TGTGCCAGCAGCCAATGGGCAGGGGTCTCCTACGAGCAGTACTTC
CASSQWAGVSYEQYF
>NA|TRBV6-6|NA|TRBJ1-1
TGTGCCAGCAGAAGGACAGAGGAAGCTTTCTTT
CASRRTEEAFF
>many|TRBV7-2|NA|TRBJ2-1
TGTGCCAGCAGCTTAGACTGGGGTTACAATGAGCAGTTCTTC
CASSLDWGYNEQFF
>NA|TRBV6-1|NA|TRBJ2-7
TGTGCCAGCAGTGAAAGACGGGCCTACGAGCAGTACTTC
CASSERRAYEQYF
>NA|TRBV5-6|NA|TRBJ1-5
TGTGCCAGCAGCTTGAACTCCGGGAATCAGCCCCAGCATTTT
CASSLNSGNQPQHF
>NA|TRBV27|NA|TRBJ2-7
TGTGCCAGCAGTTATCCCGGAGGGACCTCCTACGAGCAGTACTTC
CASSYPGGTSYEQYF
>NA|TRBV5-4|NA|TRBJ2-4
TGTGCCAGCAGTCCTAACCGGGACCATAAAAACATTCAGTACTTC
CASSPNRDHKNIQYF
>NA|TRBV7-2|TRBD1|TRBJ2-2
TGTGCCAGCAGTCCGGACAGGGAAAAGGTGTTTTTT
CASSPDREKVFF
>NA|TRBV27|NA|TRBJ1-4
TGTGCCAGCAGTTTATCACCAGGGAACCCTCGGGAAAAACTGTTTTTT
CASSLSPGNPREKLFF
>few|TRBV29-1|TRBD1|TRBJ2-3
TGCAGCGTTCAACAGGGGGGCACAGATACGCAGTATTTT
CSVQQGGTDTQYF
>few|TRBV7-9|TRBD1|TRBJ1-5
TGTGCCAGCAGCTTAGCAGGGGGCTATCAGCCCCAGCATTTT
CASSLAGGYQPQHF
>NA|TRBV10-3|NA|TRBJ2-3
TGTGCCATCAGCGTTGACGGCTTCACAGATACGCAGTATTTT
CAISVDGFTDTQYF
>NA|TRBV6-5|NA|TRBJ2-7
TGTGCCAGCAGTCGGGACCACGAGCAGTACTTC
CASSRDHEQYF
>NA|TRBV2|TRBD2|TRBJ2-3
TGTGCCAGCAGTGTACTCACTAGCGTTACTAGCACAGATACGCAGTATTTT
CASSVLTSVTSTDTQYF
>few|TRBV7-6|TRBD1|TRBJ1-3
TGTGCCAGCAGCGCCGGGACAGGGGTTGGAAACACCATATATTTT
CASSAGTGVGNTIYF
>NA|TRBV18|NA|TRBJ2-7
TGTGCCAGCTCACCGGAGGGAAACGAGCAGTACTTC
CASSPEGNEQYF
>NA|TRBV4-1|NA|TRBJ2-5
TGCGCCAGCAGCCAACAGGAAACCCAAGAGACCCAGTACTTC
CASSQQETQETQYF
>NA|TRBV6-1|NA|TRBJ1-2
TGTGCCAGCAGTCGGGACACGACGATCTATGGCTACACCTTC
CASSRDTTIYGYTF
>NA|TRBV28|NA|TRBJ2-3
TGTGCCAGTTCTATCGGTAATCTCGCAGATACGCAGTATTTT
CASSIGNLADTQYF
>NA|TRBV7-8|TRBD1|TRBJ1-2
TGTGCCAGCAGTCTTACAGGGGGCGCCCTGGGCTACACCTTC
CASSLTGGALGYTF
>NA|TRBV29-1|NA|TRBJ1-5
TGCAGCGTTGTTTTCGACATACCCAATCAGCCCCAGCATTTT
CSVVFDIPNQPQHF
>NA|TRBV18|NA|TRBJ2-5
TGTGCCAGCTCCCCCGGGTTGCAAGAGACCCAGTACTTC
CASSPGLQETQYF
>NA|TRBV4-1|NA|TRBJ2-1
TGCGCCAGCAGCCAGCCCCTTTTCGGGAGCTCCTACAATGAGCAGTTCTTC
CASSQPLFGSSYNEQFF
>NA|TRBV21-1|NA|TRBJ2-7
TGTGCCAGCAGCAAAGCAGGTCGGGTAGCGGGATCCTACGAGCAGTACTTC
CASSKAGRVAGSYEQYF
>NA|TRBV30|NA|TRBJ2-4
TGTGCCTGGTCGGAGGGACTAGCCAAAAACATTCAGTACTTC
CAWSEGLAKNIQYF
>NA|TRBV27|NA|TRBJ1-6
TGTGCCAGCAGTTTCCAATCCTACTCACCCCTCCACTTT
CASSFQSYSPLHF
>many|TRBV4-1|NA|TRBJ2-5
TGCGCCAGCAGCCAAGAGCTCGCGGGAAGCCAGTCCCAGTACTTC
CASSQELAGSQSQYF
>NA|TRBV29-1|TRBD2|TRBJ2-1
TGCAGCGTGAGGCCTAGCGGGAGGCTCTATGAGCAGTTCTTC
CSVRPSGRLYEQFF
>NA|TRBV5-6|NA|TRBJ2-7
TGTGCCAGCAGCTTTGAGGGCCACGAGCAGTACTTC
CASSFEGHEQYF
>NA|TRBV29-1|NA|TRBJ2-7
TGCAGCGTTGGCAGGCAAGGCTACGAGCAGTACTTC
CSVGRQGYEQYF
>NA|TRBV7-6|NA|TRBJ1-5
TGTGCCAGCAGCTTAGACAGTTCTCTAAATCAGCCCCAGCATTTT
CASSLDSSLNQPQHF
>NA|TRBV5-6|TRBD2|TRBJ2-5
TGTGCCAGCAGCTTAGCGGGGAGAGAGACCCAGTACTTC
CASSLAGRETQYF
>NA|TRBV7-2|TRBD2|TRBJ2-1
TGTGCCAGCAGCTCCCTTAGCGGGGGGGCTTGGGAGCAGTTCTTC
CASSSLSGGAWEQFF
>NA|TRBV6-1|TRBD1|TRBJ1-1
TGTGCCAGCAGGGGACAGGGGAGAACTGAAGCTTTCTTT
CASRGQGRTEAFF
>NA|TRBV30|TRBD2|TRBJ2-2
TGTGCCTGGAGTAGCGGGGGGGCGAGCACCGGGGAGCTGTTTTTT
CAWSSGGASTGELFF
>NA|TRBV7-8|TRBD1|TRBJ2-5
TGTGCCAGCAGCTTTGACAGGGGGCGCCGGGAGACCCAGTACTTC
CASSFDRGRRETQYF
>NA|TRBV18|NA|TRBJ1-6
TGTGCCAGCTCACAAAGCTCCTATAATTCACCCCTCCACTTT
CASSQSSYNSPLHF
>NA|TRBV6-1|TRBD1|TRBJ2-6
TGTGCCAGCAGTGAAAAGGACAGGGGCCTTCCTGGGGCCAACGTCCTGACTTTC
CASSEKDRGLPGANVLTF
>few|TRBV2|NA|TRBJ1-2
TGTGCCAGCAGTGAAGCGCTGAGGGACCATGGCTACACCTTC
CASSEALRDHGYTF
>NA|TRBV4-2|NA|TRBJ2-4
TGTGCCAGCAGCCCGGAGGGAAAAAACATTCAGTACTTC
CASSPEGKNIQYF
>NA|TRBV25-1|TRBD2|TRBJ2-7
TGTGCCAGCAGTGATGGGCGGGGGACCCCCTACGAGCAGTACTTC
CASSDGRGTPYEQYF